A single sample is the source of the 18 T cell receptor beta chains below, sequenced in a study of beta chain features in type 1 diabetes. General observations from the study: There was a moderate but significant shortening of TCRB CDR3s in all four CD4+ subsets of Type 1 diabetes patients.

What was sequenced were expressed TCRB transcripts, since all of the isolated RNA had been reverse transcribed. Assay: immunoSEQ multiplex PCR; the TCRdb copy retains only in-frame clones and omits some. The table includes hundreds of thousands of clones, 11% to 15% detected once. Their recognized antigens are unknown. Sequencing used naive CD4+ T cells from blood. Source of these receptors: a man between 18 and 29 years old with type 1 diabetes.

The chain joins TRBV7-9 to TRBJ1-5; TRBD1 matches 7 bases. CDR1 is SEHNR and CDR2 is FQNEAQ in the germline V gene (reference sequence). The CDR3 totals 14 residues. The V gene end was trimmed by 5 bases and the J gene end by 5 bases; junction bases not matched to a gene: 6. The CDR3 loop reads CASSQQGLDQPQHF. The CDR3 region has the DNA TGTGCCAGCAGCCAACAGGGGCTCGATCAGCCCCAGCATTTT.

The chain combines TRBV6-5 with TRBJ2-5; maybe TRBD1 (6 bases). Trimming left V 4 bases short and J 3 bases short, with 9 bases between. The germline V gene has CDR1 MNHEY and CDR2 SVGAGI. This CDR3 is built from 13 residues. Written as DNA, the CDR3 is TGTGCCAGCAGTTCCCGGACAGAAGAGACCCAGTACTTC. The encoded protein is CASSSRTEETQYF.

In this sample, this clone turned up a few times. This rearrangement joins TRBV4-2 to TRBJ2-1, with TRBD2 matching over 12 bases. V was pared by 5 bases and J by 4 bases, with 3 bases of the junction left unmatched. The germline V gene encodes CDR1 LGHNA and CDR2 YNFKEQ. CDR3 length: 15 amino acids. The CDR3 region has the DNA TGTGCCAGCAGCACGACTAGCGGGGGATACAATGAGCAGTTCTTC. Translated: CASSTTSGGYNEQFF.

The sample holds a few counts of this clone. This sequence joins TRBV30 and TRBJ2-5, with D perhaps matching TRBD1 (5 bases). Between the trimmed V and J ends, which lost 0 bases and 4 bases, there was a span of 12 bases. CDR3 size: 14 residues. In germline, CDR1 is GTSNPN, CDR2 SVGIG (reference sequence). The CDR3: CAWSVLGARETQYF. The CDR3 region has the DNA TGTGCCTGGAGTGTATTAGGGGCGCGAGAGACCCAGTACTTC.

There are a few counts of this clone. The chain has TRBV15 and TRBJ2-3; D call uncertain. Germline V gene lookup returns CDR1 LNHNV and CDR2 YYDKDF (reference sequence). Trimming shortened V by 0 bases and J by 1 base, and 5 bases separated the two germline ends. This CDR3 is 14 amino acids long. The CDR3 bases are TGTGCCACCAGCAGAGAGGCAGGCACAGATACGCAGTATTTT. As protein: CATSREAGTDTQYF.

This clone was seen a handful of times. This chain connects TRBV4-2 to TRBJ2-1, with 8 positions matching TRBD2. The CDR3 has 16 residues. Trimming removed 0 bases from V and 3 bases from J; junction bases left unmatched: 4. Germline CDR1 is LGHNA and CDR2 is YNFKEQ. The CDR3 DNA follows: TGTGCCAGCAGCCAAGACCCCGGGGGGGGCTACAATGAGCAGTTCTTC. This gives the protein CASSQDPGGGYNEQFF.

The V call is TRBV18, the J call TRBJ1-5; 7 nucleotides match TRBD1. This CDR3 region has 16 residues. The germline V gene has CDR1 KGHSH and CDR2 LQKENI. After removal of 1 base from V and 5 bases from J, the junction contained 8 bases not matched to a gene. The CDR3 DNA follows: TGTGCCAGCTCACCACGGAGGGGGCAAGCGGATCAGCCCCAGCATTTT. As protein: CASSPRRGQADQPQHF.

The chain joins TRBV29-1 to TRBJ1-3; TRBD1 matches at 8 bases. CDR3 length: 18 amino acids. CDR1 SQVTM and CDR2 ANQGSEA come from the germline V gene. J was trimmed by 3 bases and V by 0 bases; bases with no gene match: 13. The CDR3 is CSVEDGPGQGVGGNTIYF. The CDR3 nucleotides are TGCAGCGTTGAAGATGGTCCTGGACAGGGTGTTGGTGGAAACACCATATATTTT.

Only a few counts were recorded for this clone. The CDR3 is CASSPDRLGIQETQYF. The CDR3 DNA is TGCGCCAGCAGCCCGGACCGATTGGGGATCCAAGAGACCCAGTACTTC. The chain carries TRBV5-1 and TRBJ2-5, with D unresolved. The V end was cut by 4 bases, the J end by 1 base, with 17 bases between. This CDR3 contains 16 residues. Germline loops: CDR1 SGHRS, CDR2 YFSETQ.

This clone came up a few times. The genes are TRBV5-1 and TRBJ2-1, with TRBD2 identical over 13 bases. The CDR3 totals 15 residues. CDR1 is SGHRS, CDR2 YFSETQ, per germline. V was pared by 4 bases and J by 5 bases, with 3 bases of the junction left unmatched. For the CDR3, the DNA is TGCGCCAGCAGCAACGGGACTAGCGGGGACAATGAGCAGTTCTTC. It translates to CASSNGTSGDNEQFF.

The rearrangement links TRBV7-9 to TRBJ1-2; TRBD1 might be the D (5 bases). Deletions cut 7 bases from V and 7 bases from J, with 19 bases between. CDR3 length: 14 amino acids. CDR1 and CDR2 from the germline V gene are SEHNR and FQNEAQ (reference sequence). In nucleotides, the CDR3 is TGTGCCAGCACCCGAGAGCCGGGGGTTTCTGGCTACACCTTC. This translates into CASTREPGVSGYTF. Combining the CDR3 with reference TRBV7-9 and TRBJ1-2 gives the whole variable domain DTGVSQNPRHKITKRGQNVTFRCDPISEHNRLYWYRQTLGQGPEFLTYFQNEAQLEKSRLLSDRFSAERPKGSFSTLEIQRTEQGDSAMYLCASTREPGVSGYTFGSGTRLTVV.

The rearrangement joins TRBV18 to TRBJ2-6; D is perhaps TRBD1 (5 bases). The CDR3 contains 17 residues. V lost 5 bases and J 0 bases, leaving 14 bases between the germline ends. From germline, CDR1 is KGHSH and CDR2 LQKENI. The CDR3, as DNA: TGTGCCAGCTCAACCCGCAGGGAATACTCTGGGGCCAACGTCCTGACTTTC. Translating gives CASSTRREYSGANVLTF.

The chain carries TRBV7-9 and TRBJ2-3, with a weak D call TRBD1 (6 bases). Germline CDR1 SEHNR, CDR2 FQNEAQ (reference sequence). CDR3 size: 14 residues. V was cut by 5 bases and J by 6 bases, with 15 bases left in between. As DNA, the CDR3 is TGTGCCAGCAGCCAACAGGGTCCTGAGGATACGCAGTATTTT. As protein: CASSQQGPEDTQYF.

This clone was observed a handful of times. In the same sample, other DNA sequences code for this CDR3. This chain joins TRBV28 and TRBJ2-7; no reliable D call. The CDR3 totals 11 residues. In germline, CDR1 is MDHEN, CDR2 SYDVKM. The V gene lost 6 bases and the J gene lost 3 bases, with 6 bases spanning the gap. CDR3 loop: CASRSNYEQYF. The CDR3 DNA sequence: TGTGCCAGCAGGTCTAACTACGAGCAGTACTTC.

This clone was found a few times. The V call is TRBV7-2, the J call TRBJ1-4; D remains ambiguous. The V end was cut by 2 bases, the J end by 10 bases, with 17 bases between. The V gene's germline CDR1 is SGHTA and CDR2 FQGNSA. The CDR3 runs 15 residues. The CDR3 DNA reads TGTGCCAGCAGCTTAACCGCCGGGCGCCAAGGAAAACTGTTTTTT. This sequence encodes CASSLTAGRQGKLFF.

This sequence joins TRBV11-2 and TRBJ1-4; a weak D match, TRBD1 (5 bases). The CDR3 contains 14 residues. Deletions cut 6 bases from V and 2 bases from J, with 10 bases between. Germline CDR1 and CDR2: SGHAT and FQNNGV. The CDR3 nucleotides read TGTGCCAGCAGGCAAAGGGGTACTAATGAAAAACTGTTTTTT. It codes for CASRQRGTNEKLFF.

This clone has a handful of counts. The V and J genes are TRBV7-9 and TRBJ2-3; 10 bases are shared with TRBD2. Looked up from germline, CDR1 is SEHNR and CDR2 is FQNEAQ (reference sequence). V shed 5 bases and J 2 bases; nucleotides not matched to a gene: 4. The CDR3 has 15 residues. CDR3 nucleotides: TGTGCCAGCAGCCGGACTAGCGGATTCACAGATACGCAGTATTTT. As protein: CASSRTSGFTDTQYF.

This clone was observed a few times. V gene TRBV6-6 combines with J gene TRBJ1-1, with 7 nucleotides matching TRBD1. V trimming: 7 bases; J trimming: 5 bases; junction bases outside the gene matches: 13. The germline CDR1 and CDR2 sequences are MNHNY and SVGAGI (reference sequence). This CDR3 is built from 15 residues. CDR3 in amino acids: CASNPFLDRATEAFF. In nucleotides, the CDR3 is TGTGCCAGCAACCCATTCCTTGACAGGGCTACTGAAGCTTTCTTT.